This T cell receptor beta chain was obtained from a study of blood T cell repertoires in COVID-19. Participants, about 18 to 90 years old, spanned fewer than 25 US areas. Grouping used clinical history reported by participants in a survey and questionnaire. Here immunoSEQ multiplex PCR was the method, and the copy in TCRdb shows in-frame clones only, minus some. This table holds 300,000 to 400,000 clones, around 90% found once. V was clipped by 1 base and J by 3 bases, with 10 bases between them. Germline V CDR1 and CDR2: SGHKS, YYEKEE (reference sequence). This CDR3 spans 14 amino acids. This TCR came from a man in his sixties who had recovered from COVID-19. Source material: PBMCs or T cells enriched from blood (not recorded which). The genes are TRBV5-5 and TRBJ1-1; D call uncertain. DNA of the CDR3: TGTGCCAGCAGCTTGAGAACGCGGGACACTGAAGCTTTCTTT. Amino acid sequence: CASSLRTRDTEAFF.